One and the same sample provided the 32 T cell receptor beta chains below, sequenced in a study of blood T cell repertoires in COVID-19. Clones were sequenced by immunoSEQ multiplex PCR, and TCRdb holds only the in-frame ones, with some missing. Of fewer than 250,000 clones in the sample, roughly nine tenths were seen once. Material for sequencing was peripheral blood. These receptor sequences come from a man aged 40-49 years with acute or convalescent COVID-19.

V gene TRBV18 combines with J gene TRBJ2-7, with a tentative D call TRBD1 (6 bases). Deletions cut 4 bases from V and 7 bases from J, with 11 bases between. From germline, CDR1 is KGHSH and CDR2 LQKENI. The CDR3 length is 12 residues. The CDR3 DNA is TGTGCCAGCTCACGTCGGGACAAAGAGCAGTACTTC. Protein sequence: CASSRRDKEQYF.

The rearrangement joins TRBV5-1 to TRBJ2-1, with D possibly being TRBD1 (6 bases). Trimming took off 4 bases at V and 7 bases at J, with 21 bases between the two ends. CDR1 is SGHRS and CDR2 is YFSETQ in the germline V gene. The CDR3 covers 16 residues. CDR3 sequence reads: CASSPFRDIYRNEQFF. The CDR3 DNA reads as TGCGCCAGCAGCCCATTTCGGGACATATACAGGAATGAGCAGTTCTTC.

This clone has more than one count but fewer than ten. The chain is built from TRBV27 and TRBJ1-2; TRBD1 matches 7 bases. The CDR3 has 17 residues. Losses at the gene ends were 5 bases for V and 4 bases for J; bases not matched to a gene: 16. Germline CDR1 reads MNHEY; CDR2 reads SMNVEV (reference sequence). The CDR3 nucleotides are TGTGCCAGCAGTCCAGCCGGGGCAGGGGGTATCACCTATGGCTACACCTTC. Its protein product is CASSPAGAGGITYGYTF.

The rearrangement joins TRBV7-9 to TRBJ1-5, with 8 bases fitting TRBD1. The CDR3 covers 16 residues. CDR1 and CDR2 from the germline V gene are SEHNR and FQNEAQ (reference sequence). V was clipped by 3 bases and J by 2 bases; unmatched bases: 6. The CDR3 sequence: CASSFSTGEGNQPQHF. CDR3 bases: TGTGCCAGCAGCTTCTCGACAGGGGAGGGCAATCAGCCCCAGCATTTT.

Comment on this clone: This CDR3 is also generated by other DNA sequences in the sample. The rearrangement uses TRBV27 and TRBJ2-2; 7 bases are a match to TRBD1. J lost 6 bases, V lost 3 bases, and 4 bases had no gene match. Germline CDR1 MNHEY, CDR2 SMNVEV (reference sequence). The CDR3 loop spans 14 amino acids. DNA of the CDR3: TGTGCCAGCAGTTTTCGAGGGGGCCCCGGGGAGCTGTTTTTT. Translating gives CASSFRGGPGELFF.

The chain has TRBV7-9 and TRBJ1-4; D possibly corresponds to TRBD1 (6 bases). This CDR3 has 14 residues. Trimming cost V 1 base and J 8 bases, with 11 bases left between them. Germline V CDR1 and CDR2: SEHNR, FQNEAQ (reference sequence). The DNA of the CDR3 is TGTGCCAGCAGCTTAGGACAGGACCCGGAAAAACTGTTTTTT. It translates to CASSLGQDPEKLFF.

This chain links TRBV27 with TRBJ2-4; no clear D. The V and J ends lost 3 bases and 11 bases respectively, with 8 bases between them. CDR1 MNHEY and CDR2 SMNVEV come from the germline V gene (reference sequence). This CDR3 has 11 residues. The CDR3 loop is CASSFMQVQYF. CDR3 bases: TGTGCCAGCAGTTTTATGCAGGTTCAGTACTTC.

CDR3 sequence (DNA): TGTGCCAGCAGCACAGGGATCACATCTGGAAACACCATATATTTT. Translated, it gives CASSTGITSGNTIYF. The chain recombines TRBV7-8 with TRBJ1-3, with TRBD1 as a possible D gene (6 bases). V gave up 5 bases and J gave up 1 base, with 12 bases separating them. The CDR3 has 15 amino acids. CDR1 is SGHVS, CDR2 FQNEAQ, per germline. Full variable domain (outside the CDR3, taken from reference TRBV7-8 and TRBJ1-3): GAGVSQSPRYKVAKRGQDVALRCDPISGHVSLFWYQQALGQGPEFLTYFQNEAQLDKSGLPSDRFFAERPEGSVSTLKIQRTQQEDSAVYLCASSTGITSGNTIYFGEGSWLTVV.

This clone was detected once. This chain uses TRBV6-5 with TRBJ2-7; TRBD2 agrees at 12 bases. The V and J ends lost 2 bases and 3 bases, in that order; junction bases with no gene match: 2. CDR1 and CDR2 from the germline V gene are MNHEY and SVGAGI. The CDR3 spans 15 residues. The CDR3 DNA reads TGTGCCAGCAGTTACCTAGCGGGAGGGGTCTACGAGCAGTACTTC. Translation: CASSYLAGGVYEQYF.

This clone appeared once. The chain is built from TRBV5-1 and TRBJ2-7; 7 bases are a match to TRBD2. Germline values: CDR1 SGHRS, CDR2 YFSETQ. This CDR3 is 14 amino acids long. Trimming removed 4 bases from V and 2 bases from J; junction bases left unmatched: 6. The CDR3 region is CASSQSGGAYEQYF. The CDR3 DNA reads as TGCGCCAGCAGCCAATCTGGGGGGGCCTACGAGCAGTACTTC.

This chain links TRBV28 with TRBJ2-3; TRBD1 is a possible D gene (6 bases). V was shortened by 3 bases and J by 5 bases, with 21 bases between the two germline ends. Germline V CDR1 and CDR2: MDHEN, SYDVKM. The CDR3 has 17 amino acids. The CDR3 DNA sequence: TGTGCCAGCAGTTTCTCGATAAACAGGGCAGAGAGAGATACGCAGTATTTT. It specifies CASSFSINRAERDTQYF.

V is TRBV30 and J is TRBJ2-7, with TRBD2 matching over 7 bases. The V and J ends lost 5 bases and 8 bases, in that order; junction bases with no gene match: 12. Germline CDR1 reads GTSNPN; CDR2 reads SVGIG (reference sequence). The CDR3 length is 13 residues. CDR3 sequence reads: CAWGRAGSRQQYF. CDR3 nucleotide sequence: TGTGCCTGGGGGAGGGCGGGATCTCGGCAGCAGTACTTC.

The chain combines TRBV3-1 (or the pseudogene TRBV3-2) with TRBJ1-1, with 11 bases lining up with TRBD1. Germline values: CDR1 LGHDT, CDR2 YNNKEL (reference sequence). The CDR3 spans 14 residues. V lost 4 bases, J lost 5 bases, and 3 bases stayed unmatched. In nucleotides, the CDR3 is TGTGCCAGCAGCCTAGGGACAGGGGGGACTGAAGCTTTCTTT. The encoded protein is CASSLGTGGTEAFF.

The CDR3 sequence: CASSSGLAIREQYF. The CDR3 DNA reads as TGTGCCAGCAGCTCCGGGCTAGCGATTAGGGAGCAGTACTTC. The chain couples TRBV25-1 to TRBJ2-7, with D possibly being TRBD2 (6 bases). Per the germline V gene, CDR1 is MGHDK and CDR2 is SYGVNS. The CDR3 runs 14 residues. Trimming pared 6 bases from V and 7 bases from J, leaving 19 bases between.

The rearrangement links TRBV7-3 to TRBJ1-2; D ambiguous. Trimming left V 2 bases short and J 6 bases short, with 7 bases between. This CDR3 has 12 amino acids. CDR1 and CDR2 from the germline V gene are SGHTA and FQGTGA. As DNA, the CDR3 is TGTGCCAGCAGCTTAGAGGGCCATGGCTACACCTTC. It encodes CASSLEGHGYTF.

The chain employs TRBV19 and TRBJ1-5; the D gene is possibly TRBD1 (6 bases). Deletions cut 2 bases from V and 0 bases from J, with 20 bases between. The CDR3 consists of 19 residues. Germline V CDR1 and CDR2: LNHDA, SQIVND (reference sequence). In DNA, the CDR3 is TGTGCCAGTAGTATACTGGGTTCCGGGACACCTTATAGCAATCAGCCCCAGCATTTT. The encoded protein is CASSILGSGTPYSNQPQHF.

V gene TRBV7-6 combines with J gene TRBJ1-3; 8 bases map to TRBD1. CDR3 length: 15 amino acids. V shed 0 bases and J 3 bases; nucleotides not matched to a gene: 1. CDR1 and CDR2 from the germline V gene are SGHVS and FNYEAQ. The CDR3 reads CASSLATGVGNTIYF. The CDR3 DNA reads TGTGCCAGCAGCTTAGCGACAGGGGTTGGAAACACCATATATTTT.

The V call is TRBV6-2 or TRBV6-3, the J call TRBJ2-5; 11 bases agree with TRBD2. Looked up from germline, CDR1 is MNHEY and CDR2 is SVGEGT. The V and J ends lost 5 bases and 5 bases, in that order; junction bases with no gene match: 13. The CDR3 spans 17 residues. CDR3 in amino acids: CASSPVAGTSGWETQYF. In DNA form, the CDR3 reads TGTGCCAGCAGTCCCGTTGCCGGGACTAGCGGCTGGGAGACCCAGTACTTC.

The chain combines TRBV7-8 with TRBJ2-7; 10 bases fit TRBD2. The CDR3 loop spans 14 amino acids. Germline V gene lookup returns CDR1 SGHVS and CDR2 FQNEAQ. V gave up 2 bases and J gave up 4 bases; unmatched junction bases: 2. DNA for the CDR3: TGTGCCAGCAGCTTACTAGCGGGAGAGTACGAGCAGTACTTC. Its protein is CASSLLAGEYEQYF.

V and J are TRBV5-6 and TRBJ2-3, with D possibly matching TRBD1 (8 bases). This CDR3 is built from 15 residues. CDR1 and CDR2 from the germline V gene are SGHDT and YYEEEE. Trimming pared 3 bases from V and 1 base from J, leaving 12 bases between. The CDR3 region is CASSWGGQGTDTQYF. CDR3 sequence (DNA): TGTGCCAGCAGCTGGGGGGGACAGGGCACAGATACGCAGTATTTT.

The V call is TRBV27, the J call TRBJ1-2, with 8 bases fitting TRBD1. Germline assignment: CDR1 MNHEY and CDR2 SMNVEV (reference sequence). V gave up 5 bases and J gave up 2 bases; unmatched junction bases: 7. This CDR3 region has 15 residues. CDR3 coding DNA: TGTGCCAGCAGTCGAACGGGACAGGTGAACTATGGCTACACCTTC. It is translated as CASSRTGQVNYGYTF.

V is TRBV2 and J is TRBJ2-1; 7 bases match TRBD2. The V gene's germline CDR1 is SNHLY and CDR2 FYNNEI. This CDR3 has 15 residues. Losses at the gene ends were 3 bases for V and 6 bases for J; bases not matched to a gene: 8. The CDR3 nucleotides read TGTGCCAGCAGTGAGGCTAGCAGGGAGGGCAATGAGCAGTTCTTC. Residues: CASSEASREGNEQFF.

This chain links TRBV11-2 with TRBJ1-5; the D is unclear. The length of the CDR3 is 13 residues. V was pared by 2 bases and J by 7 bases, with 9 bases between. CDR1 and CDR2 (germline): SGHAT, FQNNGV. CDR3 loop: CASSLFEGQPQHF. As DNA, the CDR3 is TGTGCCAGCAGCTTATTTGAGGGCCAGCCCCAGCATTTT.

The chain uses TRBV19 and TRBJ2-5; TRBD2 might be the D (6 bases). CDR1 is LNHDA, CDR2 SQIVND, per germline (reference sequence). V was cut by 3 bases and J by 5 bases, with 13 bases left in between. The CDR3 runs 14 residues. CDR3 loop: CASSMWGVSETQYF. The CDR3 nucleotides read TGTGCCAGTAGTATGTGGGGGGTCTCGGAGACCCAGTACTTC.

This sequence joins TRBV4-2 and TRBJ2-7, with 10 bases that match TRBD2. CDR1 LGHNA and CDR2 YNFKEQ come from the germline V gene. This CDR3 comprises 17 residues. V was clipped by 1 base and J by 6 bases; unmatched bases: 12. The CDR3 nucleotides are TGTGCCAGCAGCCAAGGAGGTCGGCTAGCGGGAGTAGGCGAGCAGTACTTC. This sequence encodes CASSQGGRLAGVGEQYF.

The chain employs TRBV27 and TRBJ1-2, with 7 nucleotides matching TRBD1. J lost 0 bases, V lost 5 bases, and 9 bases had no gene match. CDR1 is MNHEY and CDR2 is SMNVEV in the germline V gene (reference sequence). The CDR3 contains 16 residues. CDR3 DNA sequence: TGTGCCAGCAGTGGACTACAGGGGACAGCTAACTATGGCTACACCTTC. This codes for CASSGLQGTANYGYTF.

The rearrangement uses TRBV7-9 and TRBJ2-7; a weak D match, TRBD2 (6 bases). V was trimmed by 4 bases and J by 2 bases, leaving 18 bases between them. This CDR3 has 16 amino acids. CDR1 is SEHNR, CDR2 FQNEAQ, per germline (reference sequence). CDR3 residues: CASSSLKASAAYEQYF. The CDR3 DNA is TGTGCCAGCAGCTCCTTGAAGGCTAGCGCTGCCTACGAGCAGTACTTC.

This chain connects TRBV6-6 to TRBJ2-7; 12 positions match TRBD2. The germline V gene encodes CDR1 MNHNY and CDR2 SVGAGI (reference sequence). V gave up 2 bases and J gave up 4 bases; unmatched junction bases: 6. This CDR3 spans 16 amino acids. CDR3 coding DNA: TGTGCCAGCAGTTACGACCTAGCGGGAGGGGATTACGAGCAGTACTTC. It encodes CASSYDLAGGDYEQYF.

The rearrangement uses TRBV18 and TRBJ2-7; the D gene is possibly TRBD1 (6 bases). Germline V gene lookup returns CDR1 KGHSH and CDR2 LQKENI. The V gene lost 3 bases and the J gene lost 1 base, with 13 bases spanning the gap. The CDR3 loop spans 15 amino acids. CDR3 nucleotides: TGTGCCAGCTCACCCACACAGGGTGCGTCCTACGAGCAGTACTTC. Translated: CASSPTQGASYEQYF.

Note on this clone: A read error may account for a junction end that differs from germline. This rearrangement joins TRBV3-1 (or the pseudogene TRBV3-2) to TRBJ1-2, with TRBD1 matching over 8 bases. This CDR3 comprises 11 residues. Looked up from germline, CDR1 is LGHDT and CDR2 is YNNKEL (reference sequence). The CDR3 nucleotides are TGTGCCAGCCGACAGGGGCTCCTCTTCCACTTC. Protein sequence: CASRQGLLFHF.

This clone was counted between two and nine times. This chain uses TRBV27 with TRBJ1-1, with 7 bases matching TRBD1. There are 15 residues in the CDR3. V was pared by 5 bases and J by 11 bases, with 17 bases of the junction left unmatched. CDR1 is MNHEY, CDR2 SMNVEV, per germline (reference sequence). CDR3 sequence (DNA): TGTGCCAGCAGTACCCTGGACAGGCTGGGGTTGGGGGCTTTCTTT. It specifies CASSTLDRLGLGAFF.

The CDR3 is CASRADWSRDTEAFF. DNA for the CDR3: TGTGCCAGCAGGGCCGATTGGTCCAGGGACACTGAAGCTTTCTTT. The J gene is TRBJ1-1, the V gene TRBV28, with D tentatively TRBD1 (5 bases). Germline V lookup: CDR1 MDHEN, CDR2 SYDVKM. Trimming pared 6 bases from V and 3 bases from J, leaving 17 bases between. The CDR3 runs 15 residues.